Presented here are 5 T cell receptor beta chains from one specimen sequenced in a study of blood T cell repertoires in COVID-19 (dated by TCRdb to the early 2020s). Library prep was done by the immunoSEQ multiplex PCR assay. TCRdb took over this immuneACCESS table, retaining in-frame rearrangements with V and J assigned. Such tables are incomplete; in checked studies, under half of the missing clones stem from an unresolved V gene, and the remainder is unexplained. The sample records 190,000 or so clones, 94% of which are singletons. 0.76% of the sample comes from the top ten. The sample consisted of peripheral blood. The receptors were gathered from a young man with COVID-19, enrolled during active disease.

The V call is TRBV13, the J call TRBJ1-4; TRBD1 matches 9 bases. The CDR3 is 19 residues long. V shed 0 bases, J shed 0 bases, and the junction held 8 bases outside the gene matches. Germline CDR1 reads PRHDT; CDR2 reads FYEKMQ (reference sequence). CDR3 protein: CASSLGLNRGLATNEKLFF. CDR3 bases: TGTGCCAGCAGCTTAGGCCTAAACAGGGGGCTTGCAACTAATGAAAAACTGTTTTTT.

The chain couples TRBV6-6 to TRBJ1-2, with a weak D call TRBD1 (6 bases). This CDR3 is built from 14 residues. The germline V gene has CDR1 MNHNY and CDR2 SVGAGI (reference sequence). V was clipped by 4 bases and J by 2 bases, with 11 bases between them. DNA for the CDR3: TGTGCCAGCAGTTCGGCAGGGGAGAACTATGGCTACACCTTC. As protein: CASSSAGENYGYTF.

The DNA for the CDR3 is TGTGCCAGCAGTTATACAGGCAATGAGCAGTTCTTC. Its translation is CASSYTGNEQFF. The chain employs TRBV7-9 and TRBJ2-1, with a possible D match to TRBD1 (5 bases). Trimming cost V 6 bases and J 6 bases, with 9 bases left between them. CDR1 is SEHNR, CDR2 FQNEAQ, per germline (reference sequence). CDR3 length: 12 amino acids.

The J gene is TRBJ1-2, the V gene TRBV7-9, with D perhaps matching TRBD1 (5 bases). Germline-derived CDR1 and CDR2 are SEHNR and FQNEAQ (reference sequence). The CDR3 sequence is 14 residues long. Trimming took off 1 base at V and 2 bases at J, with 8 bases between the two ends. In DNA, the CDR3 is TGTGCCAGCAGCTTAGGGGGGGAGAACTATGGCTACACCTTC. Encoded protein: CASSLGGENYGYTF. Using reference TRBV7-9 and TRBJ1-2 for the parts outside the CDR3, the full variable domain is DTGVSQNPRHKITKRGQNVTFRCDPISEHNRLYWYRQTLGQGPEFLTYFQNEAQLEKSRLLSDRFSAERPKGSFSTLEIQRTEQGDSAMYLCASSLGGENYGYTFGSGTRLTVV.

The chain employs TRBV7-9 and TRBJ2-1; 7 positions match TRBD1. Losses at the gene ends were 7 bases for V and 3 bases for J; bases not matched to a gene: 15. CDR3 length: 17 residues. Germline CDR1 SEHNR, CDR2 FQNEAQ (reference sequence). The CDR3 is CASTATDGTDFYNEQFF. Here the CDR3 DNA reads TGTGCCAGCACCGCTACCGACGGGACAGATTTCTACAATGAGCAGTTCTTC.